This entry describes one T cell receptor beta chain. The data originate from a study of T cell changes during pregnancy in multiple sclerosis. CDR3 length: 17 amino acids. Germline lookup yields CDR1 LNHDA and CDR2 SQIVND (reference sequence). V lost 3 bases and J lost 1, with 17 bases in between. Some clones are missing from TCRdb's copy, which holds only in-frame ones; the method was immunoSEQ multiplex PCR. This table has about 59,000 clones, approximately 94% appearing once. This receptor was obtained from a female donor with multiple sclerosis, enrolled in a pregnancy study. The material sequenced was CD8+ T cells from peripheral blood mononuclear cells, taken after pregnancy. The J gene is TRBJ2-3, the V gene TRBV19, with a possible D match to TRBD2 (5 bases). CDR3 bases: TGTGCCAGTAGTATCGCTGCACTGGAGCGGCGCACAGATACGCAGTATTTT. This gives the protein CASSIAALERRTDTQYF.